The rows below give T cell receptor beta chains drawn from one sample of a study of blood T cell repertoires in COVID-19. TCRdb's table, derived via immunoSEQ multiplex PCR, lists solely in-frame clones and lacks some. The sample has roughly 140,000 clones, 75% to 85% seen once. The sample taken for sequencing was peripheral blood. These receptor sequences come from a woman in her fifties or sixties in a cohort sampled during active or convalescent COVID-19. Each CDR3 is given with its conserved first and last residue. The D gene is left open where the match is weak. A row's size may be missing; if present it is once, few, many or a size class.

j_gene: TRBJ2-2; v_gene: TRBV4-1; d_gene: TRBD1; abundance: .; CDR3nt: TGCGCCAGTAAACAGGGGGGCAACACCGGGGAGCTGTTTTTT; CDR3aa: CASKQGGNTGELFF
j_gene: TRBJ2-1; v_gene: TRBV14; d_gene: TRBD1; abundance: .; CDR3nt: TGTGCCAGCAGGAGAACAGGGGAATCCTACAATGAGCAGTTCTTC; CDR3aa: CASRRTGESYNEQFF
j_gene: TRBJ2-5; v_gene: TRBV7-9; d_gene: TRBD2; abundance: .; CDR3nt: TGTGCCAGCAGCCCAGGACTAGCGGGGGACCAAGAGACCCAGTACTTC; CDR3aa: CASSPGLAGDQETQYF
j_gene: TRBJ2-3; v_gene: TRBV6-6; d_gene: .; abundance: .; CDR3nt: TGTGCCAGCAGTTACACACTCGGGACAGCGGGTCGGTATTTT; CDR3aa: CASSYTLGTAGRYF
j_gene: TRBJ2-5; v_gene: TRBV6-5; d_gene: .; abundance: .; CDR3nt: TGTGCCAGCAGTTGGGTAGAGGGCCGAAAAGAGACCCAGTACTTC; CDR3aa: CASSWVEGRKETQYF
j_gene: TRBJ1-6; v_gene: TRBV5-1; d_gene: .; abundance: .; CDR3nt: TGCGCCAGCACCGCCGGGACAAATTATTCACCCCTCCACTTT; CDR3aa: CASTAGTNYSPLHF
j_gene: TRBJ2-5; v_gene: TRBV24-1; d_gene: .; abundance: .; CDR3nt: TGTGCCACCAGTGATCTCACTAGGACCCAGTACTTC; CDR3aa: CATSDLTRTQYF
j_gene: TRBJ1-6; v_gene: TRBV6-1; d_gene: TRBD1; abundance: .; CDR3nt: TGTGCCAGCAGTGTGTCGACAGGGGTCGATAATTCACCCCTCCACTTT; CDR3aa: CASSVSTGVDNSPLHF
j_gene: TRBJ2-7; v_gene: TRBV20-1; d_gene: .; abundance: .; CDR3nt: TGCAGTGCTAGTGCAAACTACGAGCAGTACTTC; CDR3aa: CSASANYEQYF
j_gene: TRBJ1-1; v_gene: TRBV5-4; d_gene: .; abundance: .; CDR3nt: TGTGCCAGCAATGGGGACTCTGGTGCTGAAGCTTTCTTT; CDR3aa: CASNGDSGAEAFF
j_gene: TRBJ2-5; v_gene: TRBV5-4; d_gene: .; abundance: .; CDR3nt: TGTGCCAGCAGCTCCGATCCGGGAGAGGAGACCCAGTACTTC; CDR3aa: CASSSDPGEETQYF
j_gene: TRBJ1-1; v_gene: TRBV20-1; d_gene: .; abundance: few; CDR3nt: TGCAGAGTACGAGGTGGCACTGAAGCTTTCTTT; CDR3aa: CRVRGGTEAFF
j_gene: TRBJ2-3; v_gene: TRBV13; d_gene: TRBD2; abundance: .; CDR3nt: TGTGCCAGCAGCCCCCTGGGCGGCGGGGGGACGGGGGATACGCAGTATTTT; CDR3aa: CASSPLGGGGTGDTQYF
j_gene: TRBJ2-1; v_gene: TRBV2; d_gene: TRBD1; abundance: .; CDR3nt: TGTGCCAGCAGTGCGATGGAACAGGGGTACAATGAGCAGTTCTTC; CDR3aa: CASSAMEQGYNEQFF
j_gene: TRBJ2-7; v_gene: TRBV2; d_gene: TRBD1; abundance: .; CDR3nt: TGTGCCAGCAGGGGGACAGGGGACGAGCAGTACTTC; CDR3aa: CASRGTGDEQYF
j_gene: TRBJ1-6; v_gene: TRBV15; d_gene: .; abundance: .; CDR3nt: TGTGCCACCAGCAGAGAACAGTATAATTCACCCCTCCACTTT; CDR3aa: CATSREQYNSPLHF
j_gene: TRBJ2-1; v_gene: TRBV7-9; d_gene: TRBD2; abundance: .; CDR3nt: TGTGCCAGCAGTTTAGCGGGGGGAACGGTAAATGAGCAGTTCTTC; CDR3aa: CASSLAGGTVNEQFF
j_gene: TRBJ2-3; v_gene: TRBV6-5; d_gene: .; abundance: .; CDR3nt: TGTGCCAGCAAAGGGGACACAGATACGCAGTATTTT; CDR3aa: CASKGDTDTQYF
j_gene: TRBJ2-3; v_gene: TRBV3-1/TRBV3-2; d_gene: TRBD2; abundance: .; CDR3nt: TGTGCCAGCAGTCCACCGGGGGGTACAGATACGCAGTATTTT; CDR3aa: CASSPPGGTDTQYF
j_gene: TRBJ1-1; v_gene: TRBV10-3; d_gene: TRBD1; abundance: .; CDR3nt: TGTGCCATCGGGGGACAGGGTGACCTTGAAGCTTTCTTT; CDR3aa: CAIGGQGDLEAFF
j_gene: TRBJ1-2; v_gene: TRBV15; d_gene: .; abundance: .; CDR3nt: TGTGCCACCAGCAGACAGGGTTTGAGCTACACCTTC; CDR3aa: CATSRQGLSYTF
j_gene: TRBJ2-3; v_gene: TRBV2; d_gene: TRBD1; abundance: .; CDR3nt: TGTGCCAGCAGGGGACAGGGGGGTTCGGATACGCAGTATTTT; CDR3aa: CASRGQGGSDTQYF
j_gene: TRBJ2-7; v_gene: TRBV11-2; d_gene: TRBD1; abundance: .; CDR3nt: TGTGCCAGCAGCAAGGACAGGGGAATAATTGGAGGAGGCGAGCAGTACTTC; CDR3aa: CASSKDRGIIGGGEQYF
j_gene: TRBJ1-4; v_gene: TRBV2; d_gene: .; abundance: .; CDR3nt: TGTGCCAGCAGTAAGGGAGAAGGAAGCTCGAATGAAAAACTGTTTTTT; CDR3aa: CASSKGEGSSNEKLFF
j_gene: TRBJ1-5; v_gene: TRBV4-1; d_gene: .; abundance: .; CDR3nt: TGCGCCAGCAGCCAAGCGGACAGTCCCCTGGCGTATAGCAATCAGCCCCAGCATTTT; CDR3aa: CASSQADSPLAYSNQPQHF
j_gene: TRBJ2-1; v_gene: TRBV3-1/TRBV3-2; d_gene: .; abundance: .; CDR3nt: TGTGCCAGCAGCCAATCTAGCACTGAGCAGTTCTTC; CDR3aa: CASSQSSTEQFF
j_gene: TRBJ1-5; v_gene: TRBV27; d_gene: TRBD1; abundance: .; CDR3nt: TGTGCCAGCAGTCACGCCCCTCGGACAGGCCGGCTCCATTTT; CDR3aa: CASSHAPRTGRLHF
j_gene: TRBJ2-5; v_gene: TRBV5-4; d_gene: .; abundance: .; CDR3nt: TGTGCCAGCAGCTTGAACAGGGAGGAGACCCAGTACTTC; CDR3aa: CASSLNREETQYF
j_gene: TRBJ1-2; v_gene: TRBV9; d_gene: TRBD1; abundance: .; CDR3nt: TGTGCCAGCAGCGTCCAGACAGGGGACTATGGCTACACCTTC; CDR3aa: CASSVQTGDYGYTF
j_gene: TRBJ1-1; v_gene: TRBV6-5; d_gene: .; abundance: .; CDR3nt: TGTGCCAGCAGTTCGTCGACGACACTCTACACTGAAGCTTTCTTT; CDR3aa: CASSSSTTLYTEAFF
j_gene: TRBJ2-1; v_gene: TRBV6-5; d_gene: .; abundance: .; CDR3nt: TGTGCCAGCAGCCGGGAGAGGGGCCATGAGCAGTTCTTC; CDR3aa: CASSRERGHEQFF
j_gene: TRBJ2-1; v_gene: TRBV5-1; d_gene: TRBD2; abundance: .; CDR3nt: TGCGCCAGCAGCTTATTAGCGGGGGGGAATGAGCAGTTCTTC; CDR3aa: CASSLLAGGNEQFF
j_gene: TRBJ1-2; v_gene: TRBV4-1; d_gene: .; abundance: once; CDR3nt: TGCGCCAGCAGCCAAGAAGGCAGCCGAGGTTATGGCTACACCTTC; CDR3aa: CASSQEGSRGYGYTF
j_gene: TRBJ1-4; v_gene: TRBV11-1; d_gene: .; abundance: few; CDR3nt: TGTGCCAGCAGCTCGTGGGGAGAGGCTAATGAAAAACTGTTTTTT; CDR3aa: CASSSWGEANEKLFF
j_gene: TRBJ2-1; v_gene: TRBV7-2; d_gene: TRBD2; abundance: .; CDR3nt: TGTGCCAGCAGCTTGCCGGGGACTAGCGGGGGGGCCGGTGAGCAGTTCTTC; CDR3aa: CASSLPGTSGGAGEQFF
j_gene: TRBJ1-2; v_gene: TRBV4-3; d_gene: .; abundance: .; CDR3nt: TGCGCCAGCAGTCAAGATTTGACAAGAAATAATGGCTACACCTTC; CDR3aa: CASSQDLTRNNGYTF
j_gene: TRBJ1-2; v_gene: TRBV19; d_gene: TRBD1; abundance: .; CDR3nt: TGTGCCAGTAGTTCCCACCAACAGGGGGCGCTTTATGGCTACACCTTC; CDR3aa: CASSSHQQGALYGYTF
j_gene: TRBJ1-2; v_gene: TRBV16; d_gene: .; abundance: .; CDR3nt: TGTGCCAGCAGCCAATCTTCGCCAGGGTTTTACGGCTACACCTTC; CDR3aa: CASSQSSPGFYGYTF
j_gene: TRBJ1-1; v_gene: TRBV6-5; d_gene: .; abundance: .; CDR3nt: TGTGCCAGCAGTTCTAACAGGAACGTGGAAGCTTTCTTT; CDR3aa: CASSSNRNVEAFF
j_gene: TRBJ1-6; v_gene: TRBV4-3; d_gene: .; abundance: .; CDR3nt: TGCGCCAGCAGCCAAGCAGCGTCCAGCCTCAGTTCACCCCTCCACTTT; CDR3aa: CASSQAASSLSSPLHF
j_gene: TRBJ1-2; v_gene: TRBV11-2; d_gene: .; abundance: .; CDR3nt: TGTGCCAGCAGCTTAGGGCGGGGGGAGGATGGCTACACCTTC; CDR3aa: CASSLGRGEDGYTF
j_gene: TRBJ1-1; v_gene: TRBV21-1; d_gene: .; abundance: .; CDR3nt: TGTGCCAGCAATACCCGGGACAGGCCCTTTTTTGAAGCTTTCTTT; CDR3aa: CASNTRDRPFFEAFF
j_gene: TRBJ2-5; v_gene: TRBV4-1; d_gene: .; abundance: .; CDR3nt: TGCGCCAGCAGCCAAGGGCGGGGACAAGAGACCCAGTACTTC; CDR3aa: CASSQGRGQETQYF
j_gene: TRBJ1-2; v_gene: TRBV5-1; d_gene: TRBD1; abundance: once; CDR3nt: TGCGCCAGCAGCTTCGGGACAGGGTACGGCTACACCTTC; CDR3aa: CASSFGTGYGYTF
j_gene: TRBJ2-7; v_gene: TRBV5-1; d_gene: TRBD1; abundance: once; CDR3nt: TGCGCCAGCAGCATGATTGGACAGGGATCCTCCTACGAGCAGTACTTC; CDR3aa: CASSMIGQGSSYEQYF
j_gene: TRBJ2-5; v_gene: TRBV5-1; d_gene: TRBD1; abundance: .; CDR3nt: TGCGCCAGCAGCGAGGGGGCCGCAGAGACCCAGTACTTC; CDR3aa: CASSEGAAETQYF
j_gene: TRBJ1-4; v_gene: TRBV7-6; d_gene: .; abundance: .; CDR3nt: TGTGCCAGCAGCTTAGGGGGGCCGGTCGAAAAACTGTTTTTT; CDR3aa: CASSLGGPVEKLFF
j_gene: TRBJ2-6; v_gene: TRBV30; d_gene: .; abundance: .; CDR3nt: TGTGCCTCCAGCCGGGACACAGGCAACTCTGGGGCCAACGTCCTGACTTTC; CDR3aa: CASSRDTGNSGANVLTF
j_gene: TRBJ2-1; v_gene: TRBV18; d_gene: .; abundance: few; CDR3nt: TGTGCCAGCTCACCACCGGTCGGGGGGACAAACAATGAGCAGTTCTTC; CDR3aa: CASSPPVGGTNNEQFF
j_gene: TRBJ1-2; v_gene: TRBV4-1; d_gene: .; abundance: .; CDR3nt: TGCGCCAGCAGCCAAGAACGGGGATATAACTATGGCTACACCTTC; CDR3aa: CASSQERGYNYGYTF
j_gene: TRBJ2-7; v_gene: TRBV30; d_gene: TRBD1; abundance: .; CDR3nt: TGTGCCTGGAGTATCTCGGGACAGTCGGCGTCTCCGTACTTC; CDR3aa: CAWSISGQSASPYF
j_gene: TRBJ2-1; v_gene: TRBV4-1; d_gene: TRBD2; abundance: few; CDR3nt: TGCGCCAGCAGCCAACCCGGGGGGGCCTACCACAATGAGCAGTTCTTC; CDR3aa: CASSQPGGAYHNEQFF
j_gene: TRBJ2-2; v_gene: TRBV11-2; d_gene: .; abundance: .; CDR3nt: TGTGCCAGCAGCTTAGGGCGGGGACCGGAGCTGTTTTTT; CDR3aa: CASSLGRGPELFF
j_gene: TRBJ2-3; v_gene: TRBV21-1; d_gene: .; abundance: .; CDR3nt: TGTGCCAGCAGCGATAACGACAGGGCCTTGGCGGGGAAGCAGTATTTT; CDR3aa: CASSDNDRALAGKQYF
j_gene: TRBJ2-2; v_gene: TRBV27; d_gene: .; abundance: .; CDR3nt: TGTGCCAGCGCCTGGAGGGCGGCCGGGGAGCTGTTTTTT; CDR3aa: CASAWRAAGELFF
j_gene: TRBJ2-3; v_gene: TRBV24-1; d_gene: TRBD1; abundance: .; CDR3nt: TGTGCCACCAGTGAATTACAGGGGGCGCGGCATACGCAGTATTTT; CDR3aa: CATSELQGARHTQYF
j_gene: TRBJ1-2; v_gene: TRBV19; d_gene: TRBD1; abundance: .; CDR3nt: TGTGCCAGTAGGGGGACAGGGATCAGCTATGGCTACACCTTC; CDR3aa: CASRGTGISYGYTF
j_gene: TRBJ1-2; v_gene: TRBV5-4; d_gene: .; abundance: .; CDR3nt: TGTGCCAGCAGCTTGGTGGCAGGGGATAGCTATGGCTACACCTTC; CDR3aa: CASSLVAGDSYGYTF
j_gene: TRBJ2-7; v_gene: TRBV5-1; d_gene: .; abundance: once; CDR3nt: TGCGCCAGCAGCAGGGACAAGATGTACGAGCAGTACTTC; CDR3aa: CASSRDKMYEQYF